Following are 20 T cell receptor beta chains from one sample sequenced in a study of blood T cell repertoires in COVID-19. Sequencing used immunoSEQ multiplex PCR; TCRdb keeps in-frame clones, though not all of them. The sample records 250,000 or so clones, roughly nine tenths being singletons. The sample taken for sequencing was peripheral blood. The receptors were sampled from a man aged 35-49 years with active or convalescent COVID-19.

This clone was found a few times. The chain uses TRBV6-5 and TRBJ1-5; 10 nucleotides line up with TRBD1. V lost 2 bases, J lost 9 bases, and 7 bases stayed unmatched. Germline V gives CDR1 MNHEY, CDR2 SVGAGI. This CDR3 contains 15 residues. CDR3: CASSYDRGPSRPQHF. Here the CDR3 DNA reads TGTGCCAGCAGTTACGACAGGGGGCCATCCCGGCCCCAGCATTTT.

This clone appeared a single time. The gene calls are TRBV9 and TRBJ1-2; D is perhaps TRBD1 (6 bases). The CDR3 is made up of 13 amino acids. CDR1 is SGDLS and CDR2 is YYNGEE in the germline V gene. V was trimmed by 4 bases and J by 4 bases, leaving 11 bases between them. The CDR3 DNA reads as TGTGCCAGCAGCACCAGGGGTGGCTATGGCTACACCTTC. This gives the protein CASSTRGGYGYTF.

The gene calls are TRBV2 and TRBJ1-2; 8 nucleotides match TRBD1. The length of the CDR3 is 14 residues. CDR1 and CDR2 (germline): SNHLY, FYNNEI. Trimming at V came to 6 bases and at J to 3 bases, leaving 6 bases not matched to a gene. CDR3 sequence: CASSPGGADYGYTF. The CDR3 nucleotides read TGTGCCAGCAGCCCAGGGGGCGCTGACTATGGCTACACCTTC.

This clone was found a few times. This chain joins TRBV30 and TRBJ1-3, with 11 positions matching TRBD1. With 7 bases clipped from V and 3 bases from J, the junction kept 2 bases outside the gene matches. The CDR3 length is 13 residues. The germline V gene encodes CDR1 GTSNPN and CDR2 SVGIG (reference sequence). CDR3 sequence (DNA): TGTGCCTCCGGGACAGGGGGTGGAAACACCATATATTTT. As protein: CASGTGGGNTIYF.

The chain carries TRBV4-2 and TRBJ2-3; the match to TRBD2 covers 12 bases. CDR1 and CDR2 from the germline V gene are LGHNA and YNFKEQ. The ends lost 4 bases at V and 5 bases at J; junction bases unmatched: 13. The length of the CDR3 is 18 residues. The CDR3: CASSPGASGRAEGDTQYF. For the CDR3, the DNA is TGTGCCAGCAGCCCCGGGGCTAGCGGGAGGGCCGAGGGAGATACGCAGTATTTT.

This chain links TRBV29-1 with TRBJ2-1; D is uncertain. V lost 3 bases and J lost 6, with 9 bases in between. Germline values: CDR1 SQVTM, CDR2 ANQGSEA. The length of the CDR3 is 12 residues. In DNA form, the CDR3 reads TGCAGCGTTGATGCGGCCGGCAATGAGCAGTTCTTC. Amino acid sequence: CSVDAAGNEQFF.

The rearrangement uses TRBV3-1 (or the pseudogene TRBV3-2) and TRBJ2-6; TRBD2 matches at 12 bases. The CDR3 totals 19 residues. V lost 4 bases to trimming and J lost 3 bases; unmatched junction nucleotides: 10. The germline V gene has CDR1 LGHDT and CDR2 YNNKEL (reference sequence). CDR3 protein: CASSPRLAGAKGGANVLTF. CDR3 bases: TGTGCCAGCAGCCCGAGACTAGCGGGGGCCAAAGGTGGGGCCAACGTCCTGACTTTC.

V usage is TRBV9 and J usage is TRBJ2-1; maybe TRBD2 (5 bases). V was cut by 0 bases and J by 7 bases, with 17 bases left in between. The germline gives CDR1 SGDLS, CDR2 YYNGEE. The CDR3 length is 16 residues. The CDR3 region has the DNA TGTGCCAGCAGCGTAGGTAGCGATACCCCTACGAATGAGCAGTTCTTC. Protein: CASSVGSDTPTNEQFF. Drawing the rest from reference TRBV9 and TRBJ2-1, the complete variable domain is DSGVTQTPKHLITATGQRVTLRCSPRSGDLSVYWYQQSLDQGLQFLIQYYNGEERAKGNILERFSAQQFPDLHSELNLSSLELGDSALYFCASSVGSDTPTNEQFFGPGTRLTVL.

This clone appeared a few times. The rearrangement uses TRBV2 and TRBJ2-3; tentative D call: TRBD1 (5 bases). The V end was cut by 6 bases, the J end by 1 base, with 8 bases between. The CDR3 loop spans 13 amino acids. Germline V gives CDR1 SNHLY, CDR2 FYNNEI. The CDR3 here is CASSLTGTDTQYF. The DNA for the CDR3 is TGTGCCAGCAGCTTGACAGGCACAGATACGCAGTATTTT.

J is TRBJ2-7 and V is TRBV5-6, with a tentative D call TRBD2 (5 bases). Trimming took off 3 bases at V and 3 bases at J, with 7 bases between the two ends. This CDR3 is built from 12 residues. The germline CDR1 and CDR2 sequences are SGHDT and YYEEEE. CDR3 sequence: CASSYGVYEQYF. DNA of the CDR3: TGTGCCAGCAGCTACGGGGTCTACGAGCAGTACTTC.

V gene TRBV12-3 or TRBV12-4 combines with J gene TRBJ2-7; D unresolved. This CDR3 contains 11 residues. Deletions cut 4 bases from V and 2 bases from J, with 3 bases between. The chain's CDR3 is CASSSAYEQYF. The CDR3 DNA reads TGTGCCAGCAGTTCGGCCTACGAGCAGTACTTC.

J is TRBJ2-2 and V is TRBV7-2, with 7 positions matching TRBD2. V lost 5 bases and J lost 6; bases outside the gene matches: 9. The CDR3 extends over 15 amino acids. Germline-derived CDR1 and CDR2 are SGHTA and FQGNSA. Here the CDR3 DNA reads TGTGCCAGCAGCCGTCCCGGGACTAAGGCCGGGGAGCTGTTTTTT. Translated: CASSRPGTKAGELFF.

The V call is TRBV27, the J call TRBJ1-2; TRBD1 is a possible D gene (6 bases). Trimming took off 3 bases at V and 8 bases at J, with 7 bases between the two ends. The CDR3 is made up of 11 amino acids. The germline CDR1 and CDR2 sequences are MNHEY and SMNVEV (reference sequence). CDR3 DNA: TGTGCCAGCAGTTTTAGGGGGGGCTACACCTTC. Translation gives CASSFRGGYTF.

The chain employs TRBV7-9 and TRBJ1-1; TRBD1 is a possible D gene (6 bases). V lost 5 bases and J lost 5, with 18 bases in between. The germline V gene has CDR1 SEHNR and CDR2 FQNEAQ (reference sequence). The CDR3 covers 15 residues. As DNA, the CDR3 is TGTGCCAGCAGCGGGAGTTGGGGGCTACGAACTGAAGCTTTCTTT. Its translation is CASSGSWGLRTEAFF.

The chain joins TRBV5-6 to TRBJ1-1, with 10 bases aligning to TRBD1. The V and J ends lost 4 bases and 4 bases, in that order; junction bases with no gene match: 4. The CDR3 is made up of 14 amino acids. From germline, CDR1 is SGHDT and CDR2 YYEEEE. The CDR3 is CASSPWTGGTEAFF. DNA of the CDR3: TGTGCCAGCAGCCCCTGGACAGGGGGCACTGAAGCTTTCTTT.

This clone was picked up one time. The chain carries TRBV3-1 (or the pseudogene TRBV3-2) and TRBJ2-1, with D possibly matching TRBD1 (8 bases). CDR1 and CDR2 (germline): LGHDT, YNNKEL (reference sequence). The length of the CDR3 is 15 residues. V lost 4 bases to trimming and J lost 7 bases, with 17 bases between them. The CDR3 here is CASSRRTGTMNEQFF. The CDR3, as DNA: TGTGCCAGCAGCCGCCGGACAGGGACTATGAATGAGCAGTTCTTC.

The chain employs TRBV10-3 and TRBJ1-1; 8 bases map to TRBD1. The CDR3 contains 14 residues. Looked up from germline, CDR1 is ENHRY and CDR2 is SYGVKD. Losses at the gene ends were 10 bases for V and 1 base for J; bases not matched to a gene: 8. Here the CDR3 reads CATSQGAGNTEAFF. The CDR3 region has the DNA TGTGCCACCTCTCAGGGGGCCGGGAACACTGAAGCTTTCTTT.

This sequence joins TRBV24-1 and TRBJ1-3, with D possibly TRBD1 on 6 matching bases. The ends were cut back, 4 bases at V and 0 bases at J, with 9 bases in the middle. This CDR3 spans 15 amino acids. CDR1 KGHDR and CDR2 SFDVKD come from the germline V gene. CDR3 in DNA: TGTGCCACCAGTGACACAGGGATCTCTGGAAACACCATATATTTT. This encodes CATSDTGISGNTIYF.

The J gene is TRBJ2-3, the V gene TRBV5-1, with D possibly being TRBD1 (5 bases). CDR1 and CDR2 (germline): SGHRS, YFSETQ. Trimming took 3 bases from V and 5 from J, leaving 10 bases between them. The CDR3 contains 13 residues. The CDR3 nucleotides are TGCGCCAGCAGCTCCCCAAGGGGAGATACGCAGTATTTT. It specifies CASSSPRGDTQYF.

The rearrangement joins TRBV3-1 (or the pseudogene TRBV3-2) to TRBJ2-6; no clear D gene. The CDR3 contains 14 residues. V was shortened by 3 bases and J by 1 base, with 4 bases between the two germline ends. CDR1 is LGHDT, CDR2 YNNKEL, per germline (reference sequence). The CDR3 region has the DNA TGTGCCAGCAGCCAGAGATCTGGGGCCAACGTCCTGACTTTC. As protein: CASSQRSGANVLTF.